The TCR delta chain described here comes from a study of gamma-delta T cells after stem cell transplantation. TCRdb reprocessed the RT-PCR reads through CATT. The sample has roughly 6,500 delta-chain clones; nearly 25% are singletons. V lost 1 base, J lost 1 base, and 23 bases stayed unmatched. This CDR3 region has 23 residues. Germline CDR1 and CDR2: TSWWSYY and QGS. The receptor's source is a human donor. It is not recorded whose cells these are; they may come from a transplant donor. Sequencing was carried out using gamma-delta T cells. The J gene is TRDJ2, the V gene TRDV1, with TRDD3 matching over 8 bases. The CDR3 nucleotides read TGTGCTCTTGGGGAACCCCCTGTTCCCATCGCCTGGGGGAATCGGCTTTTGACAGCACAACTCTTCTTT. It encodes CALGEPPVPIAWGNRLLTAQLFF.